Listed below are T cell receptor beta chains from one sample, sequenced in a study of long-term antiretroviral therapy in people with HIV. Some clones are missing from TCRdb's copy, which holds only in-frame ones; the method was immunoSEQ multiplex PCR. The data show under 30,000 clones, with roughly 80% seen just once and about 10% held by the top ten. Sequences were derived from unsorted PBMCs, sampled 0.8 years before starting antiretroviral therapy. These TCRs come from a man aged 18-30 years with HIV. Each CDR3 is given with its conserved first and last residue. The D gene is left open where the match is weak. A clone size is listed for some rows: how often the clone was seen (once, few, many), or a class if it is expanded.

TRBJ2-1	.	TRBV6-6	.	TGTGCCAGCAGTTACTCTGGAGAGCAGTTCTTC	CASSYSGEQFF
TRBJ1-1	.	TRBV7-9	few	TGTGCCAGCAGCTTATCAGGGTGGGGTATGAACACTGAAGCTTTCTTT	CASSLSGWGMNTEAFF
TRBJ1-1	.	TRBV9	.	TGTGCCAGCAGCGTAGCTGGACTCTTAGGAAACACTGAAGCTTTCTTT	CASSVAGLLGNTEAFF
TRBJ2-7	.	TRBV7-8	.	TGTGCCAGCAGCCCCCAGGGGGGGGGTTACGAGCAGTACTTC	CASSPQGGGYEQYF
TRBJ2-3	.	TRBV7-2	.	TGTGCCAGCAGCTTAGTCTTGTCGGATACGCAGTATTTT	CASSLVLSDTQYF
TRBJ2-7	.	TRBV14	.	TGTGCCAGCAGCCCTCAGGGTCTATCCTACGAGCAGTACTTC	CASSPQGLSYEQYF
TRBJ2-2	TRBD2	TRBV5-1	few	TGCGCCAGCAGCTTGGAACCAGCGGGAGCCGGCGGGGAGCTGTTTTTT	CASSLEPAGAGGELFF
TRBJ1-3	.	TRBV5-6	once	TGTGCCAGCAGCTTGAGTGGGAGGTCTGGAAACACCATATATTTT	CASSLSGRSGNTIYF
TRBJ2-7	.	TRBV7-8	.	TGTGCCAGCAGCTTAGCGCCCGACGAGCAGTACTTC	CASSLAPDEQYF
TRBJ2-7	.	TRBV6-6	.	TGTGCCAGCAGTTACGTGGGCAACGAGCAGTACTTC	CASSYVGNEQYF
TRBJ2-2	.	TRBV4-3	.	TGCGCCAGCAGCCAAGATCGGTGGGGCGCCGCTCACGGGGAGCTGTTTTTT	CASSQDRWGAAHGELFF
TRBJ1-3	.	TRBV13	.	TGTGCCAGCAGCTTGGGGACACCTAGCTCTGGAAACACCATATATTTT	CASSLGTPSSGNTIYF
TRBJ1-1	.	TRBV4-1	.	TGCGCCAGCAGCCAAGAATTGTCTTCTGAAGCTTTCTTT	CASSQELSSEAFF
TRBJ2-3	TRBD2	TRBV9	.	TGTGCCAGCAGCGTATCTGGGAGGGAAGATACGCAGTATTTT	CASSVSGREDTQYF
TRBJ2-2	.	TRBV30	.	TGTGCCTGGAGCGTCGGACAGAGGAACACCGGGGAGCTGTTTTTT	CAWSVGQRNTGELFF
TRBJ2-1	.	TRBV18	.	TGTGCCAGCTCACGCACGCCGAAAGGGGACACCGGGTACAATGAGCAGTTCTTC	CASSRTPKGDTGYNEQFF
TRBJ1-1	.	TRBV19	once	TGTGCCAGTAGTATAGTGTTGAGGGGGAACACTGAAGCTTTCTTT	CASSIVLRGNTEAFF
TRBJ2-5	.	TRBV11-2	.	TGTGCCAGCAGAGCCCCAGGGGCCGGGGAGACCCAGTACTTC	CASRAPGAGETQYF
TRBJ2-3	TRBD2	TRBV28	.	TGTGCCAGCAGTATGGGGAGCGGGAGCCAGACAGATACGCAGTATTTT	CASSMGSGSQTDTQYF